The source of this T cell receptor beta chain is a study of blood T cell repertoires in COVID-19. Study as a whole: Some COVID-19 samples were acute and others convalescent; all came from the United States, Italy and Spain. Nucleic acid was either cDNA or gDNA, and it came from T cells, B-cell-depleted T cells, or PBMCs.

This CDR3 is 16 amino acids long. V was pared by 1 base and J by 0 bases, with 13 bases between. Germline V gives CDR1 GTSNPN, CDR2 SVGIG (reference sequence). How the authors handled the data: Estimation of nucleated cell counts was performed using reference gene primer amplification. This table comes from immunoSEQ multiplex PCR, and its TCRdb copy is limited to in-frame clones, with some not included. V and J calls and clone size are given by that table; D and trimming were obtained from the DNA. The sample lists about 220,000 clones, about 84% occurring once. This clone has only one observation. Sequenced: peripheral blood. The TCR comes from a human donor in a cohort sampled during active COVID-19. This chain uses TRBV30 with TRBJ1-3; D not certain. The DNA for the CDR3 is TGTGCCTGGAGTGCCTCGGGAGCGGTCTCTGGAAACACCATATATTTT. This encodes CAWSASGAVSGNTIYF. Together with reference TRBV30 and TRBJ1-3, the CDR3 gives the full variable domain: SQTIHQWPATLVQPVGSPLSLECTVEGTSNPNLYWYRQAAGRGLQLLFYSVGIGQISSEVPQNLSASRPQDRQFILSSKKLLLSDSGFYLCAWSASGAVSGNTIYFGEGSWLTVV.